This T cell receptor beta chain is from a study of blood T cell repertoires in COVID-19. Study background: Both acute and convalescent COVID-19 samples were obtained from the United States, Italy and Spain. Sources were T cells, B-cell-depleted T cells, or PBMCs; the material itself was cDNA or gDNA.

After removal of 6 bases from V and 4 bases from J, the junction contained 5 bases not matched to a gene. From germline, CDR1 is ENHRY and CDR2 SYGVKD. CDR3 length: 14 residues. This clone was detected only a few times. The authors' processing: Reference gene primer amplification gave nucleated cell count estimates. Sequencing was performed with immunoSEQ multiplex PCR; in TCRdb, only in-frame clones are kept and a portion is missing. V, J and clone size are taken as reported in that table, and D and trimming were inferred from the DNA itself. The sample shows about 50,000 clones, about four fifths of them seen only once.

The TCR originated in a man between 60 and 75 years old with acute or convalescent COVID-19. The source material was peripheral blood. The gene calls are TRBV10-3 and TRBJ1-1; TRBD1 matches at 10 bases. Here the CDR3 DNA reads TGTGCCATCAGGGATCGGACAGGGGGCACTGAAGCTTTCTTT. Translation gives CAIRDRTGGTEAFF.